This is a list of T cell receptor beta chains from one sample in a study of T cells expressing NK-cell markers. TCRdb reprocessed the 5' RACE reads and keeps a single row for each CDR3 protein, giving no DNA. Its listing shows about 150,000 distinct CDR3 sequences. The sample consisted of blood T cells: a sorted CD56 or NKG2C T cell subset, CD4+ or CD8+ T cells, or bulk PBMC T cells (not recorded which). These TCRs come from a woman aged 45-65 years in good health. Each CDR3 is given with its conserved first and last residue.

V,J,CDR3
TRBV24-1,TRBJ2-1,CATSDLQIDWKSSYNEQFF
TRBV30,TRBJ2-1,CAWSVAVAGGRDEQFF
TRBV12-3/TRBV12-4,TRBJ1-5,CASSLGGRLYSNQPQHF
TRBV27,TRBJ2-3,CASSTREGSSSDTQYF
TRBV30,TRBJ1-5,CAWSSSWEQPQHF
TRBV27,TRBJ2-5,CASSTLQGKTQYF
TRBV30,TRBJ1-1,CAWSVLRVDTEAFF
TRBV20-1,TRBJ2-3,CSARPRTSGTDTQYF
TRBV4-1,TRBJ2-5,CASSQGLTGREGETQYF
TRBV4-1,TRBJ2-1,CASSQGPQTSGVYNEQFF
TRBV19,TRBJ2-3,CASSIELVGTDTQYF
TRBV9,TRBJ2-7,CASSPGGADEQYF
TRBV20-1,TRBJ2-7,CSARRGGTGDRYEQYF
TRBV6-5,TRBJ2-6,CASTPASGANVLTF
TRBV10-2,TRBJ2-1,CASGKGNGEQFF
TRBV12-3/TRBV12-4,TRBJ1-5,CASSSWGSGGEPQHF
TRBV6-2/TRBV6-3,TRBJ2-3,CASSLTTSAHTDTQYF
TRBV14,TRBJ2-3,CASSRRRLAGVPDTQYF
TRBV4-1,TRBJ2-2,CASSQAGTLNTGELFF
TRBV29-1,TRBJ1-2,CSVEELPYGYTF
TRBV24-1,TRBJ2-1,CATSESGWGNEQFF
TRBV19,TRBJ2-1,CASKVAGDTYNEQFF
TRBV6-7,TRBJ1-4,CASSWLSGTTNEKLFF
TRBV20-1,TRBJ2-1,CSARDLFSYNEQFF
TRBV14,TRBJ1-1,CASSHWGSTEAFF
TRBV7-6,TRBJ2-5,CASSQGEGQETQYF
TRBV7-3,TRBJ2-1,CASSLIAGGAYNEQFF
TRBV12-3/TRBV12-4,TRBJ2-3,CASSSGPSTDTQYF
TRBV7-6,TRBJ2-1,CASSLFPGTSGRAYNEQFF
TRBV7-9,TRBJ2-1,CASSPGTGANNEQFF
TRBV3-1,TRBJ2-7,CASSQEGQAYEQYF
TRBV25-1,TRBJ2-2,CASRQHTGELFF
TRBV24-1,TRBJ1-2,CAPTNPHRESYTF
TRBV4-1,TRBJ2-1,CASSFRTGPNNEQFF
TRBV6-6,TRBJ2-1,CASSQSGTGAKGQFF
TRBV7-9,TRBJ1-1,CASSPNPQVFEPNTEAFF